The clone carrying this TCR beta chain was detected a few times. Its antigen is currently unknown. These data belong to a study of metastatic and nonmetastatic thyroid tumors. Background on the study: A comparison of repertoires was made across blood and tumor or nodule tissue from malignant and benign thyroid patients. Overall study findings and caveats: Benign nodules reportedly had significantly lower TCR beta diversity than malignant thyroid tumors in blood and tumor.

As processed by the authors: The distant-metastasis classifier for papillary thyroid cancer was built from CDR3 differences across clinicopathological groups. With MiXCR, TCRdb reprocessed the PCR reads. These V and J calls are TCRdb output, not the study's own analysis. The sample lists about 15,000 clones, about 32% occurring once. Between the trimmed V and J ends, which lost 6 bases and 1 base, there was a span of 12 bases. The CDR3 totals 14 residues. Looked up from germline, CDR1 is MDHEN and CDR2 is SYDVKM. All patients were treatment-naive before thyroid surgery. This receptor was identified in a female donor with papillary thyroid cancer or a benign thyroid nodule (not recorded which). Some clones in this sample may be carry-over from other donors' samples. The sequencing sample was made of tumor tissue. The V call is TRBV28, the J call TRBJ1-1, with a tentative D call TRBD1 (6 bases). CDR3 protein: CASSVGHSNTEAFF. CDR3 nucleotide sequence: TGTGCCAGCAGCGTGGGACATTCGAACACTGAAGCTTTCTTT.